Listed below are T cell receptor beta chains from one sample, sequenced in a study of a mutant IDH1 vaccine in newly diagnosed glioma. These receptors' antigens are unknown. TCRdb's copy holds only in-frame clones and misses some; the assay was immunoSEQ multiplex PCR. The sample lists 45,000 to 55,000 clones; about 88% were seen once. Sequenced material: PBMCs, taken from a glioma patient whose treatment included an IDH1 peptide vaccine. The receptor set was obtained from a woman aged 30 to 39 with glioma. Some clones in this sample may be carry-over from other donors' samples. Each CDR3 is given with its conserved first and last residue. The D gene is left open where the match is weak. Clone size appears in some rows only: once, few, many, or a class for an expanded clone.

V gene	D gene	clone size	J gene	CDR3 DNA	CDR3 protein
TRBV7-9	.	.	TRBJ1-2	TGTGCCAGCAGCGACCTCAGGGTAACCTATGGCTACACCTTC	CASSDLRVTYGYTF
TRBV5-5	.	.	TRBJ1-1	TGTGCCAGCAGCTCTTCGGGGGCGTCGACTGAAGCTTTCTTT	CASSSSGASTEAFF
TRBV10-3	.	.	TRBJ1-2	TGTGCCATCGGGGGCTCTGGCGCAGGGACCGTGTCGTATGGCTACACCTTC	CAIGGSGAGTVSYGYTF
TRBV9	TRBD2	.	TRBJ2-3	TGTGCCAGCAGCGCCGACGGACTAGCGGGACGCACAGATACGCAGTATTTT	CASSADGLAGRTDTQYF
TRBV6-5	TRBD1	.	TRBJ1-2	TGTGCCAGCAGTTCTCCACACCGGGACAGGGCCGGCTACACCTTC	CASSSPHRDRAGYTF
TRBV6-5	TRBD1	.	TRBJ2-7	TGTGCCAGCAGTTACGGGACAGGGTACGAGCAGTACTTC	CASSYGTGYEQYF
TRBV18	.	.	TRBJ1-1	TGTGCCAGCTCACCTTCCCTCGGAGGGGCGGAAGCTTTCTTT	CASSPSLGGAEAFF
TRBV6-5	TRBD2	few	TRBJ2-7	TGTGCCAGCAGTTACTCGATAGCGGGGGAGCAGTACTTC	CASSYSIAGEQYF
TRBV5-4	.	.	TRBJ1-1	TGTGCCAGCAGCTTGAGGGGGGGAAACACTGAAGCTTTCTTT	CASSLRGGNTEAFF
TRBV9	.	.	TRBJ2-1	TGTGCCAGCAGCGTATTCGGACTCGGAGAGAATGAGCAGTTCTTC	CASSVFGLGENEQFF
TRBV27	.	.	TRBJ1-1	TGTGCCAGCAGCCCCTACGGTAACACTGAAGCTTTCTTT	CASSPYGNTEAFF
TRBV19	.	.	TRBJ1-1	TGTGCCAGTAGTATCCCGGGTAGGAACACTGAAGCTTTCTTT	CASSIPGRNTEAFF
TRBV9	.	.	TRBJ2-3	TGTGCCAGCAGCCTCGGACTGACAGATACGCAGTATTTT	CASSLGLTDTQYF
TRBV7-9	.	once	TRBJ1-1	TGTGCCAGCAGGTCGTTGGGGGGGAACACTGAAGCTTTCTTT	CASRSLGGNTEAFF
TRBV18	.	few	TRBJ1-1	TGTGCCAGCTACTCATCAGGGAACACTGAAGCTTTCTTT	CASYSSGNTEAFF
TRBV5-5	.	.	TRBJ1-1	TGTGCCAGCAGCTTGGACTTCCTTAGGGCCTCGAGGAACACTGAAGCTTTCTTT	CASSLDFLRASRNTEAFF
TRBV7-9	TRBD1	.	TRBJ1-4	TGTGCCAGCAGCTTAGGATCGCGGGACAGAGTTAATGAAAAACTGTTTTTT	CASSLGSRDRVNEKLFF
TRBV4-2	TRBD1	once	TRBJ2-3	TGTGCCAGCAGCCAAGCACAGGGGACAGATACGCAGTATTTT	CASSQAQGTDTQYF
TRBV19	.	few	TRBJ1-1	TGTGCCAGTAGTCCAGGAGACACTGAAGCTTTCTTT	CASSPGDTEAFF
TRBV29-1	.	.	TRBJ2-4	TGCAACCGGACACCTCGGCTAGCCAAAAACATTCAGTACTTC	CNRTPRLAKNIQYF
TRBV28	.	.	TRBJ1-5	TGTGCCAGCAGTTTTTCGGGTCAGCCCCAGCATTTT	CASSFSGQPQHF
TRBV2	.	.	TRBJ1-3	TGTGCCAGCAGTGAAGCGAGGAGGGAGGTATATTTT	CASSEARREVYF
TRBV10-2	TRBD1	.	TRBJ2-7	TGCGCCAGCAGTGACCTGGGGACAGGGGCCGACGAGCAGTACTTC	CASSDLGTGADEQYF
TRBV29-1	.	.	TRBJ2-1	TGCAGCGTTGAAAGGGGGCTAGCGCCTAGCTCCTACAATGAGCAGTTCTTC	CSVERGLAPSSYNEQFF
TRBV5-6	.	.	TRBJ1-2	TGTGCCAGCAGCTGGGATGGGTTTTACTATGGCTACACCTTC	CASSWDGFYYGYTF
TRBV29-1	.	.	TRBJ2-7	TGCAGCGTTGTATCCAGCGGGCCCTACGAGCAGTACTTC	CSVVSSGPYEQYF
TRBV28	.	.	TRBJ1-2	TGTGCCAGCAGTTCACCGACCCAATATGGCTACACCTTC	CASSSPTQYGYTF
TRBV10-3	.	.	TRBJ2-1	TGTGCCATCCGGGGGGCGGGCTACAATGAGCAGTTCTTC	CAIRGAGYNEQFF
TRBV5-6	TRBD2	.	TRBJ2-3	TGTGCCAGCAGCTTGTGGGCTAGCGGGAGCTCAGATACGCAGTATTTT	CASSLWASGSSDTQYF
TRBV7-9	TRBD2	.	TRBJ2-7	TGTGCCAGCATGGCGGGGGCCTACGAGCAGTACTTC	CASMAGAYEQYF
TRBV5-6	TRBD1	.	TRBJ2-7	TGTGCCAGCAGCCGGACAGGGGGAGGTCGCGAGCAGTACTTC	CASSRTGGGREQYF
TRBV9	TRBD1	.	TRBJ2-2	TGTGCCAGCAGCGCGGGACAGGGGTCCGCCGGGGAGCTGTTTTTT	CASSAGQGSAGELFF
TRBV10-2	TRBD2	.	TRBJ2-2	TGCGCCAGCAGAGGGACTAGCGGGATAGGGGCCGGGGAGCTGTTTTTT	CASRGTSGIGAGELFF
TRBV30	.	once	TRBJ2-3	TGTGCCTGGAGTGTACTAGGAAGTACAGATACGCAGTATTTT	CAWSVLGSTDTQYF
TRBV4-1	.	few	TRBJ1-1	TGCGCCAGCAGCCTCCCCCCCTTCACTGAAGCTTTCTTT	CASSLPPFTEAFF
TRBV11-3	.	.	TRBJ1-2	TGTGCCAGCAGCTTAAGGGCCCCCTATGGCTACACCTTC	CASSLRAPYGYTF
TRBV19	.	few	TRBJ2-1	TGTGCCAGTAGTATAGATAGGGCTGTGCAGCAGTTCTTC	CASSIDRAVQQFF
TRBV7-9	TRBD1	few	TRBJ2-3	TGTGCCAGCAGCCTAGGGACAGAGTATCGTACAGATACGCAGTATTTT	CASSLGTEYRTDTQYF
TRBV28	.	.	TRBJ1-5	TGTGCCAGCAGTCTTACAGGGAACGATCAGCCCCAGCATTTT	CASSLTGNDQPQHF
TRBV11-3	.	.	TRBJ2-2	TGTGCCAGCAGCCCTTCTAACACCGGGGAGCTGTTTTTT	CASSPSNTGELFF